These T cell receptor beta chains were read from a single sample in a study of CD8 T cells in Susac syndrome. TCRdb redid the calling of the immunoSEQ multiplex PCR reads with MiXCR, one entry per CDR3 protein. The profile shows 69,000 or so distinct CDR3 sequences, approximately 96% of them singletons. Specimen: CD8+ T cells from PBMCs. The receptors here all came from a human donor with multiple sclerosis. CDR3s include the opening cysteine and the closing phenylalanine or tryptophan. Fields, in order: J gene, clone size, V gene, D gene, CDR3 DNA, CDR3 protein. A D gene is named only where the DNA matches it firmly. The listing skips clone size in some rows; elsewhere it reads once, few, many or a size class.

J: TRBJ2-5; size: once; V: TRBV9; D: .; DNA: TGTGCCAGCACCCAGTCGGATCTCGGAGAGACCCAGTACTTC; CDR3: CASTQSDLGETQYF
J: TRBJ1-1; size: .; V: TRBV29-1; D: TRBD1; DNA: TGCAGCGTGTGGACAGGTGACACTGAAGCTTTCTTT; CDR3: CSVWTGDTEAFF
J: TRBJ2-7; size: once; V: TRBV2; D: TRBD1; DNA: TGTGCCAGCAGCCTCAGACGTGGGACAGGGGCCTACGAGCAGTACTTC; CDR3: CASSLRRGTGAYEQYF
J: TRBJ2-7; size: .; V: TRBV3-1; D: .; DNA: TGTGCCAGCAGCCAAGAAACAGGGATAGCCTGGGGCGAGCAGTACTTC; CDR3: CASSQETGIAWGEQYF
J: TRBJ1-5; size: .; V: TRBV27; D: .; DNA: TGTGCCAGCAGTTTACTCCCTCACAGGGCGAGCAATCAGCCCCAGCATTTT; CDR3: CASSLLPHRASNQPQHF
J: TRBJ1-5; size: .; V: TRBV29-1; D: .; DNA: TGCAGCGTTGCTGATTTGGGAGAACCCAGGGGGCCCCAGCATTTT; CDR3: CSVADLGEPRGPQHF
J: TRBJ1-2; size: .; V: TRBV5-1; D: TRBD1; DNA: TGCGCCAGCAGGGGACAGGGGTCTTATAGTTTCTATGGCTACACCTTC; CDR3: CASRGQGSYSFYGYTF
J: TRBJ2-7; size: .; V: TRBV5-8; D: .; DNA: TGTGCCACCCGTCTGACATACGAGCAGTACTTC; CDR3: CATRLTYEQYF
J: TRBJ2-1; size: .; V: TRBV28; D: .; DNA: TGTGCCAGCAGTTCGTTGACCTACAATGAGCAGTTCTTC; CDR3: CASSSLTYNEQFF
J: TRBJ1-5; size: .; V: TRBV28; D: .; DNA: TGTGCCAGCAGTTTATGGAGCCAGGATCATCAGCCCCAGCATTTT; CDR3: CASSLWSQDHQPQHF